Listed here are 25 T cell receptor beta chains from one sample, sequenced in a study of cytomegalovirus exposure and HLA in healthy donors. Researchers ran the PCR with 60 Vbeta and 13 Jbeta primers. Using immunoSEQ multiplex PCR, the repertoire was profiled, and TCRdb retains in-frame clones only, with some absent. This sample has about 190,000 clones, with roughly 80% found just once. The source material was PBMCs. The receptor set was obtained from a young woman in good health and CMV-seropositive.

This clone came up a few times. The chain couples TRBV10-3 to TRBJ1-1; D not resolved. This CDR3 is built from 12 residues. The V end was cut by 4 bases, the J end by 1 base, with 4 bases between. Germline V lookup: CDR1 ENHRY, CDR2 SYGVKD. CDR3 amino acids: CAISVGNTEAFF. The CDR3 region has the DNA TGTGCCATCAGTGTCGGGAACACTGAAGCTTTCTTT.

V gene TRBV7-6 combines with J gene TRBJ2-7, with 7 bases identical to TRBD2. Germline V lookup: CDR1 SGHVS, CDR2 FNYEAQ. With V trimmed by 3 bases and J by 1 base, 15 bases remained unmatched. The CDR3 runs 18 residues. CDR3 DNA: TGTGCCAGCAGCTTTCATTGGGGTGGGGGAGCGGGATCCTACGAGCAGTACTTC. Protein product: CASSFHWGGGAGSYEQYF.

There are a few counts of this clone. The rearrangement joins TRBV6-5 to TRBJ1-1; D ambiguous. V lost 0 bases to trimming and J lost 6 bases, with 8 bases between them. The V gene's germline CDR1 is MNHEY and CDR2 SVGAGI. The CDR3 length is 13 residues. Written as DNA, the CDR3 is TGTGCCAGCAGTTACTCGACCCGGGCTGAAGCTTTCTTT. This gives the protein CASSYSTRAEAFF.

This chain joins TRBV11-2 and TRBJ2-7, with 11 nucleotides matching TRBD2. CDR3 length: 19 amino acids. J gave up 0 bases and V 0 bases, and 10 bases lay outside the gene matches. CDR1 SGHAT and CDR2 FQNNGV come from the germline V gene. The CDR3 is CASSLDVGGTSGPSYEQYF. CDR3 DNA sequence: TGTGCCAGCAGCTTAGATGTAGGCGGGACTAGCGGACCCTCCTACGAGCAGTACTTC.

V and J are TRBV5-1 and TRBJ1-2; perhaps TRBD1 as D (5 bases). Trimming shortened V by 3 bases and J by 3 bases, and 12 bases separated the two germline ends. Germline V gives CDR1 SGHRS, CDR2 YFSETQ. The CDR3 extends over 14 amino acids. CDR3 sequence reads: CASSSQGLDYGYTF. The CDR3 bases are TGCGCCAGCAGCTCCCAGGGTTTGGACTATGGCTACACCTTC.

V is TRBV29-1 and J is TRBJ2-7, with 8 bases that match TRBD1. CDR3 length: 14 residues. The germline gives CDR1 SQVTM, CDR2 ANQGSEA. V was pared by 6 bases and J by 5 bases, with 12 bases of the junction left unmatched. The CDR3 sequence is CSVGTGRGQDEQYF. DNA for the CDR3: TGCAGCGTGGGAACAGGCAGGGGGCAAGACGAGCAGTACTTC.

CDR3 loop: CASSLDSGYGYTF. CDR3 DNA sequence: TGTGCCAGCAGCTTGGACAGTGGGTATGGCTACACCTTC. This sequence joins TRBV7-2 and TRBJ1-2, with a weak D call TRBD1 (6 bases). V lost 3 bases to trimming and J lost 5 bases, with 10 bases between them. CDR1 is SGHTA, CDR2 FQGNSA, per germline. CDR3 length: 13 residues.

The chain has TRBV28 and TRBJ1-2, with 12 bases identical to TRBD1. Losses at the gene ends were 5 bases for V and 7 bases for J; bases not matched to a gene: 8. CDR1 and CDR2 (germline): MDHEN, SYDVKM. This CDR3 is 15 amino acids long. The CDR3: CASSQPGQGASGYTF. In DNA, the CDR3 is TGTGCCAGCAGTCAACCGGGACAGGGGGCCTCTGGCTACACCTTC.

The count of this clone is one. V usage is TRBV7-2 and J usage is TRBJ2-5; weak D call: TRBD1 (6 bases). Trimming removed 6 bases from V and 4 bases from J, with 9 bases in between. Germline-derived CDR1 and CDR2 are SGHTA and FQGNSA. CDR3 size: 12 residues. CDR3 bases: TGTGCCAGCAGTTGGGGGCCAGAGACCCAGTACTTC. Residues: CASSWGPETQYF.

The chain uses TRBV18 and TRBJ1-2, with a possible D match to TRBD1 (6 bases). This CDR3 region has 14 residues. Germline CDR1 and CDR2: KGHSH and LQKENI. The V and J ends lost 2 bases and 3 bases respectively, with 10 bases between them. CDR3 amino acids: CASSPGGADYGYTF. CDR3 DNA: TGTGCCAGCTCACCAGGGGGCGCAGACTATGGCTACACCTTC. Filled out from reference TRBV18 and TRBJ1-2, the complete variable domain reads NAGVMQNPRHLVRRRGQEARLRCSPMKGHSHVYWYRQLPEEGLKFMVYLQKENIIDESGMPKERFSAEFPKEGPSILRIQQVVRGDSAAYFCASSPGGADYGYTFGSGTRLTVV.

This clone appeared once. The chain joins TRBV4-1 to TRBJ2-5; D unresolved. CDR1 and CDR2 (germline): MGHRA, YSYEKL. This CDR3 comprises 14 residues. Between the trimmed V and J ends, which lost 1 base and 1 base, there was a span of 7 bases. CDR3 coding DNA: TGCGCCAGCAGCCAAGTACCGGGCCAAGAGACCCAGTACTTC. The encoded protein is CASSQVPGQETQYF.

The gene calls are TRBV6-5 and TRBJ2-7, with 7 bases matching TRBD1. J lost 2 bases, V lost 8 bases, and 9 bases had no gene match. The CDR3 totals 14 residues. CDR1 MNHEY and CDR2 SVGAGI come from the germline V gene. Here the CDR3 reads CASRVPGQPYEQYF. CDR3 nucleotide sequence: TGTGCCAGCCGAGTACCGGGACAGCCCTACGAGCAGTACTTC.

The chain recombines TRBV7-3 with TRBJ2-7, with TRBD2 matching over 8 bases. Germline V gene sequence: CDR1 SGHTA, CDR2 FQGTGA. The length of the CDR3 is 16 residues. V shed 1 base, J shed 2 bases, and the junction held 7 bases outside the gene matches. The CDR3 DNA sequence: TGTGCCAGCAGCTTAAACGCCGCAGCGGGGGCCTACGAGCAGTACTTC. Translated: CASSLNAAAGAYEQYF.

This clone has only one observation. CDR3 coding DNA: TGTGCCAGCAGCCAAGAACAGGGCGGCGCTGGAAACACCATATATTTT. Protein product: CASSQEQGGAGNTIYF. The J gene is TRBJ1-3, the V gene TRBV4-2, with a tentative D call TRBD1 (6 bases). V lost 0 bases to trimming and J lost 2 bases, with 11 bases between them. The germline V gene encodes CDR1 LGHNA and CDR2 YNFKEQ. The CDR3 is 16 residues long.

This clone has a handful of counts. This rearrangement joins TRBV2 to TRBJ1-1; no firm D call. V was cut by 7 bases and J by 4 bases, with 7 bases left in between. Per germline, CDR1 SNHLY and CDR2 FYNNEI. CDR3 length equals 11 residues. The CDR3 region is CASNSGTEAFF. In DNA form, the CDR3 reads TGTGCCAGCAATTCAGGCACTGAAGCTTTCTTT.

The chain joins TRBV27 to TRBJ1-5; no firm D call. The V gene lost 5 bases and the J gene lost 5 bases, with 10 bases spanning the gap. The germline V gene encodes CDR1 MNHEY and CDR2 SMNVEV (reference sequence). The CDR3 runs to 13 residues. In DNA, the CDR3 is TGTGCCAGCAGTATATTTGGAGATCAGCCCCAGCATTTT. As protein: CASSIFGDQPQHF.

The chain uses TRBV5-1 and TRBJ1-1; 12 bases line up with TRBD1. Losses at the gene ends were 3 bases for V and 4 bases for J; bases not matched to a gene: 7. The CDR3 totals 16 residues. The germline V gene encodes CDR1 SGHRS and CDR2 YFSETQ. The CDR3 bases are TGCGCCAGCAGCTCGGGGGACAGGGGGCGCGCCACTGAAGCTTTCTTT. Its translation: CASSSGDRGRATEAFF.

This rearrangement joins TRBV7-9 to TRBJ2-7, with 7 bases aligning to TRBD2. J lost 7 bases, V lost 3 bases, and 12 bases had no gene match. The CDR3 covers 15 residues. Germline CDR1 is SEHNR and CDR2 is FQNEAQ (reference sequence). The CDR3 region is CASSFSGGVPEEQYF. CDR3 bases: TGTGCCAGCAGCTTTAGTGGGGGGGTCCCCGAGGAGCAGTACTTC.

V gene TRBV5-1 combines with J gene TRBJ2-1; 12 positions agree with TRBD2. The germline V gene encodes CDR1 SGHRS and CDR2 YFSETQ. V gave up 0 bases and J gave up 7 bases; unmatched junction bases: 8. This CDR3 contains 17 residues. The CDR3 bases are TGCGCCAGCAGCTTGGTGGTTCCTAGCGGGAGGGCAAATGAGCAGTTCTTC. Translated: CASSLVVPSGRANEQFF.

This rearrangement joins TRBV18 to TRBJ2-6; D remains unclear. CDR1 and CDR2 from the germline V gene are KGHSH and LQKENI. CDR3 size: 16 residues. Trimming pared 1 base from V and 1 base from J, leaving 8 bases between. The CDR3: CASSPLSVSGANVLTF. CDR3 nucleotides: TGTGCCAGCTCACCACTTTCGGTTTCTGGGGCCAACGTCCTGACTTTC.

This clone was detected only a few times. This rearrangement joins TRBV9 to TRBJ2-3; 10 nucleotides line up with TRBD2. CDR1 is SGDLS, CDR2 YYNGEE, per germline. This CDR3 region has 15 residues. V was clipped by 0 bases and J by 7 bases; unmatched bases: 5. The CDR3 sequence: CASSVDSGGVNTQYF. CDR3 in DNA: TGTGCCAGCAGCGTAGACAGCGGGGGGGTCAATACGCAGTATTTT.

The J gene is TRBJ2-3, the V gene TRBV11-2, with 8 nucleotides matching TRBD2. Germline CDR1 SGHAT, CDR2 FQNNGV. J gave up 1 base and V 1 base, and 10 bases lay outside the gene matches. The CDR3 has 18 residues. CDR3 in DNA: TGTGCCAGCAGCTTAGGTCATCGGGGGGGCGGGGGCACAGATACGCAGTATTTT. This translates into CASSLGHRGGGGTDTQYF.

This clone was counted only a few times. V and J are TRBV27 and TRBJ1-2; weak D call: TRBD1 (5 bases). Looked up from germline, CDR1 is MNHEY and CDR2 is SMNVEV (reference sequence). Trimming removed 0 bases from V and 5 bases from J, with 25 bases in between. The CDR3 has 19 amino acids. The CDR3 DNA reads as TGTGCCAGCAGTTTATCCCCCCCCTGGGCGGGGGGATTCATTTATGGCTACACCTTC. As protein: CASSLSPPWAGGFIYGYTF.

This clone is a singleton in its sample. The J gene is TRBJ2-7, the V gene TRBV10-3, with 11 positions matching TRBD2. CDR1 ENHRY and CDR2 SYGVKD come from the germline V gene. The CDR3 length is 13 residues. V dropped 5 bases and J dropped 4; count of bases not matched to a gene: 1. This chain's CDR3 is CAISTSGRYEQYF. CDR3 DNA sequence: TGTGCCATCAGTACTAGCGGGAGATACGAGCAGTACTTC.

The rearrangement uses TRBV2 and TRBJ2-7; 10 bases are shared with TRBD1. Germline CDR1 is SNHLY and CDR2 is FYNNEI. This CDR3 has 14 amino acids. V was clipped by 8 bases and J by 7 bases; unmatched bases: 11. CDR3 protein: CASPPGTGVGEQYF. For the CDR3, the DNA is TGTGCCAGCCCTCCCGGGACAGGGGTGGGGGAGCAGTACTTC.